There are a few counts of the clone carrying this T cell receptor (beta chain). Its antigen is as yet unknown. TCRdb's table, derived via immunoSEQ multiplex PCR, lists solely in-frame clones and lacks some. The sample holds roughly 120,000 clones, approximately 90% seen once. The CDR3 consists of 13 residues. CDR1 and CDR2 from the germline V gene are MNHEY and SVGAGI. V shed 8 bases and J shed 0 bases, with 11 bases lying between them. This record comes from a study of T cell responses to AZD1222 COVID-19 vaccine. Whole-study findings and limits: Following two doses of AZD1222, Spike-specific TCR breadth and depth rose. At baseline, just a handful of AZD1222 recipients tested seropositive. No repertoire was sampled before or during the peak T cell response, only after it.

This sequence was found in an adult in good health. This specimen was peripheral blood, taken on day 0 of AZD1222 vaccination. This rearrangement joins TRBV6-5 to TRBJ2-7; perhaps TRBD1 as D (6 bases). In nucleotides, the CDR3 is TGTGCCAGCTCCAGGGGTTTCTCCTACGAGCAGTACTTC. Residues: CASSRGFSYEQYF.